Below, 23 T cell receptor beta chains from the same sample are listed, as sequenced in a study of cytomegalovirus exposure and HLA in healthy donors. It was with 60 Vbeta and 13 Jbeta primers that the PCR ran. Generated by immunoSEQ multiplex PCR, the TCRdb table keeps only in-frame clones and is missing some. Of fewer than 200,000 clones in the sample, 82% were seen once. Sequenced: PBMCs. These receptor sequences come from a male donor in good health and CMV-seronegative.

This clone occurred once. The CDR3 region has the DNA TGTGCCAGCAGCTTAGTTGGAGACCCAGGAGGTGGCGAGCAGTACTTC. Translation gives CASSLVGDPGGGEQYF. The V call is TRBV7-6, the J call TRBJ2-5; weak D call: TRBD2 (5 bases). Judging by the DNA end, TRBJ2-7 fits better; the J call may be wrong. Germline-derived CDR1 and CDR2 are SGHVS and FNYEAQ. This CDR3 spans 16 amino acids.

Worth noting for this clone: Other DNA sequences in this sample translate to the same CDR3. This chain joins TRBV10-3 and TRBJ1-2, with TRBD1 as a possible D gene (5 bases). The V end lost 7 bases, the J end lost 4 bases, and 10 bases lay between the germline ends. The CDR3 extends over 12 amino acids. Looked up from germline, CDR1 is ENHRY and CDR2 is SYGVKD. The CDR3 nucleotides are TGTGCCATCAACGGGGGTCCCTATGGCTACACCTTC. Amino acid sequence: CAINGGPYGYTF.

The rearrangement links TRBV10-2 to TRBJ2-5, with D possibly being TRBD2 (6 bases). Per germline, CDR1 WSHSY and CDR2 SAAADI. This CDR3 has 15 amino acids. The V gene lost 0 bases and the J gene lost 3 bases, with 11 bases spanning the gap. The CDR3 sequence is CASSESYAGKETQYF. CDR3 bases: TGCGCCAGCAGTGAGTCGTATGCGGGGAAAGAGACCCAGTACTTC.

The chain couples TRBV7-2 to TRBJ1-1, with D perhaps matching TRBD1 (6 bases). The CDR3 runs to 15 residues. Germline V gene sequence: CDR1 SGHTA, CDR2 FQGNSA. The V and J ends lost 1 base and 3 bases respectively, with 12 bases between them. In DNA form, the CDR3 reads TGTGCCAGCAGCTTAGTGGCAGGGGTGGACACTGAAGCTTTCTTT. It translates to CASSLVAGVDTEAFF.

The chain uses TRBV6-5 and TRBJ1-6; TRBD1 is a possible D gene (6 bases). Trimming cost V 2 bases and J 8 bases, with 16 bases left between them. Germline CDR1 and CDR2: MNHEY and SVGAGI. The CDR3 covers 16 residues. Written as DNA, the CDR3 is TGTGCCAGCAGTTACGGGGGGGCTTCAAATTATTCACCCCTCCACTTT. It translates to CASSYGGASNYSPLHF.

The chain recombines TRBV7-6 with TRBJ1-2, with TRBD1 identical over 8 bases. Germline V CDR1 and CDR2: SGHVS, FNYEAQ. The ends lost 1 base at V and 4 bases at J; junction bases unmatched: 5. The CDR3 spans 15 residues. The CDR3 loop reads CASSLGTGNSYGYTF. In DNA, the CDR3 is TGTGCCAGCAGCTTAGGGACAGGGAATAGCTATGGCTACACCTTC. The entire variable domain, with the rest obtained from reference TRBV7-6 and TRBJ1-2, is as follows: GAGVSQSPRYKVTKRGQDVALRCDPISGHVSLYWYRQALGQGPEFLTYFNYEAQQDKSGLPNDRFSAERPEGSISTLTIQRTEQRDSAMYRCASSLGTGNSYGYTFGSGTRLTVV.

This clone was counted once. V gene TRBV7-2 combines with J gene TRBJ2-1; a weak D match, TRBD1 (5 bases). V shed 5 bases and J shed 4 bases, with 12 bases lying between them. Germline V gives CDR1 SGHTA, CDR2 FQGNSA. The CDR3 has 14 amino acids. The chain's CDR3 is CASSPRGAYNEQFF. CDR3 in DNA: TGTGCCAGCAGCCCGCGTGGGGCTTACAATGAGCAGTTCTTC.

The chain couples TRBV6-1 to TRBJ1-5; D is undetermined. Looked up from germline, CDR1 is MNHNS and CDR2 is SASEGT. V lost 6 bases, J lost 4 bases, and 10 bases lay in between. The CDR3 totals 13 residues. CDR3 nucleotide sequence: TGTGCCAGCAGCCCCCGGGAGAATCAGCCCCAGCATTTT. It codes for CASSPRENQPQHF.

The chain joins TRBV5-4 to TRBJ1-2; D is ambiguous. The V and J ends lost 6 bases and 8 bases respectively, with 23 bases between them. The CDR3 consists of 15 residues. Germline lookup yields CDR1 SGHNT and CDR2 YYREEE (reference sequence). The CDR3 reads CASTYGGLLFGGYTF. The CDR3 region has the DNA TGTGCCAGCACGTACGGAGGGCTCTTGTTCGGCGGCTACACCTTC. Combining the CDR3 with reference TRBV5-4 and TRBJ1-2 gives the whole variable domain ETGVTQSPTHLIKTRGQQVTLRCSSQSGHNTVSWYQQALGQGPQFIFQYYREEENGRGNFPPRFSGLQFPNYSSELNVNALELDDSALYLCASTYGGLLFGGYTFGSGTRLTVV.

The chain recombines TRBV18 with TRBJ1-6; 10 bases map to TRBD1. Germline CDR1 is KGHSH and CDR2 is LQKENI. The CDR3 consists of 15 residues. The V and J ends lost 5 bases and 10 bases, in that order; junction bases with no gene match: 8. The CDR3 nucleotides read TGTGCCAGCTCAGCTTCCGGGACAGGGGACTCACCCCTCCACTTT. Translated, it gives CASSASGTGDSPLHF.

The chain carries TRBV5-1 and TRBJ1-3; 8 positions match TRBD1. The CDR3 runs to 15 residues. Germline V gene data show CDR1 as SGHRS and CDR2 as YFSETQ. V dropped 4 bases and J dropped 2; count of bases not matched to a gene: 5. CDR3 nucleotides: TGCGCCAGCAGCCTAGACAGGGGCCCTGGAAACACCATATATTTT. Encoded protein: CASSLDRGPGNTIYF.

The chain links TRBV2 to TRBJ2-5; 9 nucleotides agree with TRBD2. The germline V gene encodes CDR1 SNHLY and CDR2 FYNNEI. J gave up 0 bases and V 4 bases, and 3 bases lay outside the gene matches. This CDR3 spans 15 amino acids. The CDR3: CASSGTSGYQETQYF. CDR3 nucleotides: TGTGCCAGCAGTGGAACTAGCGGGTACCAAGAGACCCAGTACTTC.

V gene TRBV6-1 combines with J gene TRBJ2-7; 8 bases are shared with TRBD1. The CDR3 has 13 amino acids. J lost 4 bases, V lost 8 bases, and 7 bases had no gene match. CDR1 is MNHNS, CDR2 SASEGT, per germline. The CDR3 loop is CASQDRARYEQYF. DNA for the CDR3: TGTGCCAGCCAGGACAGGGCCCGATACGAGCAGTACTTC.

This clone was recorded once. The chain employs TRBV7-9 and TRBJ1-1; D is perhaps TRBD1 (5 bases). V lost 7 bases to trimming and J lost 1 base, with 7 bases between them. CDR3 length equals 12 residues. Germline V CDR1 and CDR2: SEHNR, FQNEAQ (reference sequence). In nucleotides, the CDR3 is TGTGCCAGCAATCAGGGGAACACTGAAGCTTTCTTT. It specifies CASNQGNTEAFF.

This chain connects TRBV5-1 to TRBJ2-5, with 7 bases lining up with TRBD2. V lost 4 bases and J lost 7; bases outside the gene matches: 10. The CDR3 spans 14 residues. From germline, CDR1 is SGHRS and CDR2 YFSETQ. CDR3 DNA: TGCGCCAGCAGCCCTACTAGCGTAGCGGTGACCCAGTACTTC. Residues: CASSPTSVAVTQYF. Full variable domain (missing parts from reference TRBV5-1 and TRBJ2-5): KAGVTQTPRYLIKTRGQQVTLSCSPISGHRSVSWYQQTPGQGLQFLFEYFSETQRNKGNFPGRFSGRQFSNSRSEMNVSTLELGDSALYLCASSPTSVAVTQYFGPGTRLLVL.

The CDR3 coding sequence is TGTGCCAGTAGTGGCTTAGCGGGAATCTACGAGCAGTACTTC. As protein: CASSGLAGIYEQYF. This chain links TRBV19 with TRBJ2-7; 8 bases align to TRBD2. The CDR3 is made up of 14 amino acids. After removal of 5 bases from V and 3 bases from J, the junction contained 6 bases not matched to a gene. Per germline, CDR1 LNHDA and CDR2 SQIVND (reference sequence).

The genes are TRBV29-1 and TRBJ2-5; 7 bases fit TRBD1. The ends lost 5 bases at V and 2 bases at J; junction bases unmatched: 2. CDR3 length equals 12 residues. CDR1 SQVTM and CDR2 ANQGSEA come from the germline V gene. CDR3 amino acids: CSVKQGQETQYF. In DNA, the CDR3 is TGCAGCGTTAAACAGGGGCAAGAGACCCAGTACTTC.

The gene calls are TRBV27 and TRBJ2-3; a possible D gene is TRBD1 (5 bases). V lost 4 bases, J lost 2 bases, and 13 bases lay in between. Germline V gene lookup returns CDR1 MNHEY and CDR2 SMNVEV (reference sequence). This CDR3 contains 15 residues. The DNA for the CDR3 is TGTGCCAGCAGTTCTCCCTTCAGGGCCACAGATACGCAGTATTTT. Its protein is CASSSPFRATDTQYF.

The chain is built from TRBV7-8 and TRBJ2-5; tentatively, D is TRBD2 (6 bases). The CDR3 extends over 16 amino acids. Trimming removed 1 base at V and 1 base at J, with 13 bases between. The germline CDR1 and CDR2 sequences are SGHVS and FQNEAQ. The CDR3 region is CASSLVGGGFQETQYF. CDR3 DNA sequence: TGTGCCAGCAGCTTAGTGGGGGGAGGATTCCAAGAGACCCAGTACTTC.

This chain joins TRBV27 and TRBJ2-3; 9 bases are a match to TRBD2. This CDR3 spans 17 amino acids. The J segment lost 0 bases and the V segment lost 4 bases, leaving 8 bases of the junction unmatched. Germline V gene lookup returns CDR1 MNHEY and CDR2 SMNVEV (reference sequence). For the CDR3, the DNA is TGTGCCAGCAGTTGGGGGACTAGCCCGACTAGCACAGATACGCAGTATTTT. This sequence encodes CASSWGTSPTSTDTQYF.

The rearrangement uses TRBV27 and TRBJ2-5, with TRBD1 identical over 8 bases. V lost 6 bases to trimming and J lost 4 bases; unmatched junction nucleotides: 1. The CDR3 extends over 12 amino acids. Germline CDR1 MNHEY, CDR2 SMNVEV (reference sequence). In DNA, the CDR3 is TGTGCCAGCAGACAGGGGGGAGAGACCCAGTACTTC. Residues: CASRQGGETQYF.

The chain is built from TRBV6-5 and TRBJ1-5, with 8 bases that match TRBD1. Germline values: CDR1 MNHEY, CDR2 SVGAGI. V shed 0 bases and J 6 bases; nucleotides not matched to a gene: 4. This CDR3 comprises 15 residues. The CDR3 DNA sequence: TGTGCCAGCAGTTACTCGAGGACAGGGACTCAGCCCCAGCATTTT. Its protein product is CASSYSRTGTQPQHF.

The chain couples TRBV7-9 to TRBJ2-2, with 9 nucleotides matching TRBD1. The CDR3 is made up of 15 amino acids. V dropped 5 bases and J dropped 3; count of bases not matched to a gene: 4. The germline CDR1 and CDR2 sequences are SEHNR and FQNEAQ (reference sequence). CDR3 sequence: CASSMGQGDTGELFF. As DNA, the CDR3 is TGTGCCAGCAGCATGGGACAGGGAGACACCGGGGAGCTGTTTTTT.